This T cell receptor beta chain was sequenced during a study of blood T cell repertoires in COVID-19. Clones were read by immunoSEQ multiplex PCR, and TCRdb kept only the in-frame ones, dropping some. This sample has over 200,000 clones, with about nine tenths found just once. CDR1 and CDR2 (germline): SNHLY, FYNNEI. This CDR3 is 15 amino acids long. Trimming stripped 0 bases from V and 2 bases from J, with 10 bases between. The TCR comes from a man younger than 30 who had recovered from COVID-19. Material for sequencing was PBMCs or T cells enriched from blood (not recorded which). V is TRBV2 and J is TRBJ1-2, with D uncertain. CDR3 sequence: CASSEAVHSNYGYTF. CDR3 nucleotides: TGTGCCAGCAGTGAAGCGGTCCACTCGAACTATGGCTACACCTTC.